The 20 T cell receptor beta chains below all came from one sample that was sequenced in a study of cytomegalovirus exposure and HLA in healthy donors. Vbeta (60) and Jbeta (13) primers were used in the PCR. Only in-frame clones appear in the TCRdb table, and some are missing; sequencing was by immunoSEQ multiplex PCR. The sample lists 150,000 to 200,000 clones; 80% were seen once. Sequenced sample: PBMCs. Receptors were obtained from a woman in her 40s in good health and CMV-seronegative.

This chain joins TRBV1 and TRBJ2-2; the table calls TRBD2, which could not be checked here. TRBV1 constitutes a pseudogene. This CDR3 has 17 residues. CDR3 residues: CTSSQDRTGSNTGELFF. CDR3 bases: TGCACCAGCAGCCAAGATCGCACGGGATCCAACACCGGGGAGCTGTTTTTT.

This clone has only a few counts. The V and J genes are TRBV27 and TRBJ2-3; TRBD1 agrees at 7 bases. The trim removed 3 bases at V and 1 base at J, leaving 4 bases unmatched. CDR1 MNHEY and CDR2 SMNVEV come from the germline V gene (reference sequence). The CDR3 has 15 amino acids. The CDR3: CASSFRGGGTDTQYF. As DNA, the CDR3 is TGTGCCAGCAGTTTTCGAGGGGGCGGCACAGATACGCAGTATTTT.

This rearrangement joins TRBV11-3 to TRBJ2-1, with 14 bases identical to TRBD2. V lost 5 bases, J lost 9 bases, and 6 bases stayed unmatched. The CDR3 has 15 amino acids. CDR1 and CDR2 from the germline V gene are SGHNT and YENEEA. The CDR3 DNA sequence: TGTGCCAGCAGCCCAGGACTAGCGGGAGGTAGTGAGCAGTTCTTC. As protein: CASSPGLAGGSEQFF. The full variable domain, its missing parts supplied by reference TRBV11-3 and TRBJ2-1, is EAGVVQSPRYKIIEKKQPVAFWCNPISGHNTLYWYLQNLGQGPELLIRYENEEAVDDSQLPKDRFSAERLKGVDSTLKIQPAELGDSAVYLCASSPGLAGGSEQFFGPGTRLTVL.

The CDR3 sequence: CASSLAEPDFYNSPLHF. DNA of the CDR3: TGTGCCAGCAGCTTAGCAGAGCCAGACTTCTATAATTCACCCCTCCACTTT. The chain joins TRBV7-8 to TRBJ1-6; no definite D call. This CDR3 comprises 17 residues. Germline-derived CDR1 and CDR2 are SGHVS and FQNEAQ. V was cut by 0 bases and J by 3 bases, with 12 bases left in between.

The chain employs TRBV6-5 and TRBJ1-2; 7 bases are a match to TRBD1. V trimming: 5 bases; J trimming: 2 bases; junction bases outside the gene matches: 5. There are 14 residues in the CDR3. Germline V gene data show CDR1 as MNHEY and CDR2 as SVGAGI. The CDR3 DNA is TGTGCCAGCAGTACCGGGACAGCCAACTATGGCTACACCTTC. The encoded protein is CASSTGTANYGYTF.

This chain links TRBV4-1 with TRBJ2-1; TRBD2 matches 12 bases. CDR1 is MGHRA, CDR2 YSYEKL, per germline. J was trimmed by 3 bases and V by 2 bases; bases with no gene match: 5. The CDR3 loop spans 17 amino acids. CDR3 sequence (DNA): TGCGCCAGCAGCCAAAGAACTAGCGGGGGGAACTACAATGAGCAGTTCTTC. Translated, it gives CASSQRTSGGNYNEQFF.

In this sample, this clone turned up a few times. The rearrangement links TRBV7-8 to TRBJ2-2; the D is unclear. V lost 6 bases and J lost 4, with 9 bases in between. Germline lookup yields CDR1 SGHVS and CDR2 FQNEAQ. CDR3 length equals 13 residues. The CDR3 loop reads CASSSLGTGELFF. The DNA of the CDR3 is TGTGCCAGCAGTTCCCTAGGCACCGGGGAGCTGTTTTTT.

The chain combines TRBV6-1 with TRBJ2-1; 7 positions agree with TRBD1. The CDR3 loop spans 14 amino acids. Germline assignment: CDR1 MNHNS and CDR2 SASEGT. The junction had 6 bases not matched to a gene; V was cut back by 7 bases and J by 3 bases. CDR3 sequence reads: CASTGTAVYNEQFF. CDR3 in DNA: TGTGCCAGCACAGGGACAGCAGTCTACAATGAGCAGTTCTTC.

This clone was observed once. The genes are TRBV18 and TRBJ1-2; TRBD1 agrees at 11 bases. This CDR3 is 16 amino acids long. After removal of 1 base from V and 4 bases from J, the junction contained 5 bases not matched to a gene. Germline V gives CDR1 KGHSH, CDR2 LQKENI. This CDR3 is CASSPQRGQGAYGYTF. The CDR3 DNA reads TGTGCCAGCTCACCACAGCGAGGACAGGGGGCCTATGGCTACACCTTC.

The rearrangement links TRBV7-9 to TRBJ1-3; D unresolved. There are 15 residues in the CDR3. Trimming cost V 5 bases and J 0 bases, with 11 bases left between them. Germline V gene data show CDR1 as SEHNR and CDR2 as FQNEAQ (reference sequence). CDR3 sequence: CASSTDRSSGNTIYF. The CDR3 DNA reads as TGTGCCAGCAGCACTGACCGGAGCTCTGGAAACACCATATATTTT.

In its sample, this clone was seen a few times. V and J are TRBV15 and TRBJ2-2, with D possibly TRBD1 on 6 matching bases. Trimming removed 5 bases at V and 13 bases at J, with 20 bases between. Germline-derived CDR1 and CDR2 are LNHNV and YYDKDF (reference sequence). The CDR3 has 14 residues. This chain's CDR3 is CATSPNREGVRLFF. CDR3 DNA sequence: TGTGCCACCAGCCCTAACAGGGAAGGTGTGAGGCTGTTTTTT.

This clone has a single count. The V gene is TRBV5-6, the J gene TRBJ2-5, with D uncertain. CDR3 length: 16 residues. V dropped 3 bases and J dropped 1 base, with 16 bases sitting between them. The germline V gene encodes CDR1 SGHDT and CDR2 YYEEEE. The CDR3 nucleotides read TGTGCCAGCAGCTCCACCGTTGCGGTCTTCCAAGAGACCCAGTACTTC. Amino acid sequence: CASSSTVAVFQETQYF.

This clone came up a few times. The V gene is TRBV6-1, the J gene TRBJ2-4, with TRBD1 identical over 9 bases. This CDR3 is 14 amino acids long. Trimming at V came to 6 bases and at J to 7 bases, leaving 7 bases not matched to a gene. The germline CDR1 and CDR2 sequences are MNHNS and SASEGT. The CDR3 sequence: CASRAQGAGNIQYF. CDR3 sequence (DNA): TGTGCCAGCAGGGCACAGGGGGCGGGGAACATTCAGTACTTC.

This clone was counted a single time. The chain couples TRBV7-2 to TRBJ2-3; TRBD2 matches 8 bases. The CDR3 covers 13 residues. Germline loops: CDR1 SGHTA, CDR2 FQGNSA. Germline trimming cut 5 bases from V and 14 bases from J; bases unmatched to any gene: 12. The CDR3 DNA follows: TGTGCCAGCAGCCCCTTCGAGGCGGGGGGAGGGTATTTT. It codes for CASSPFEAGGGYF.

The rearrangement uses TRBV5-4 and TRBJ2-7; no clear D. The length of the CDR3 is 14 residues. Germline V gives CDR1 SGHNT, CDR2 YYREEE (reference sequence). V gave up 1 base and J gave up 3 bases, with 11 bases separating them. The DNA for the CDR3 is TGTGCCAGCAGCTTGTCTGAAACGGGCTACGAGCAGTACTTC. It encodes CASSLSETGYEQYF.

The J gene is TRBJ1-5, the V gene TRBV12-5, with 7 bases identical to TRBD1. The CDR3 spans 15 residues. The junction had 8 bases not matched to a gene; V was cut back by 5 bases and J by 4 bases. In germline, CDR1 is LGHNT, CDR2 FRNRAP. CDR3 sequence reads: CASGPGTDTNQPQHF. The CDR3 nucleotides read TGTGCTAGTGGTCCGGGGACAGATACTAATCAGCCCCAGCATTTT. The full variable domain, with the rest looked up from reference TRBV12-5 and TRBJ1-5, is DARVTQTPRHKVTEMGQEVTMRCQPILGHNTVFWYRQTMMQGLELLAYFRNRAPLDDSGMPKDRFSAEMPDATLATLKIQPSEPRDSAVYFCASGPGTDTNQPQHFGDGTRLSIL.

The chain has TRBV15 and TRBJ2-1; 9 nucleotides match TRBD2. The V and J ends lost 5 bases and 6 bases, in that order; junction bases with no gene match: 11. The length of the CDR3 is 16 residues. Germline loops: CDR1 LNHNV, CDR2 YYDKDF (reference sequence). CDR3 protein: CATSLPWAGGPNEQFF. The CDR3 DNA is TGTGCCACCAGCCTACCTTGGGCGGGAGGGCCCAATGAGCAGTTCTTC.

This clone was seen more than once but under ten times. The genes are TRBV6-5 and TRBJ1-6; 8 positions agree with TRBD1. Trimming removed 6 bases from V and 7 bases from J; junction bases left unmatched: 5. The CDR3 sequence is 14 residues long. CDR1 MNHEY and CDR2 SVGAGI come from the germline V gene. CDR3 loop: CASSRDRRNSPLHF. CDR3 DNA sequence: TGTGCCAGCAGCCGGGACAGGAGAAATTCACCCCTCCACTTT.

The CDR3 here is CASSQSTRGGATGELFF. In DNA, the CDR3 is TGCGCCAGCAGCCAATCCACCCGAGGGGGCGCGACCGGGGAGCTGTTTTTT. The genes are TRBV4-3 and TRBJ2-2; 7 nucleotides match TRBD1. The CDR3 sequence is 17 residues long. The ends lost 2 bases at V and 5 bases at J; junction bases unmatched: 11. The V gene's germline CDR1 is LGHNA and CDR2 YSLEER.

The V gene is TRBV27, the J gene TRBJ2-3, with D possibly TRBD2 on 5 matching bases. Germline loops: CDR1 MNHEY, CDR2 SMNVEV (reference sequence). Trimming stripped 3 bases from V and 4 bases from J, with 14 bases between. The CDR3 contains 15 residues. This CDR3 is CASSFSGSIADTQYF. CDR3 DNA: TGTGCCAGCAGTTTTAGTGGGAGTATCGCAGATACGCAGTATTTT.